A single sample gave rise to the 8 T cell receptor beta chains below, sequenced in a study of shared clonotypes between healthy human individuals (dated by TCRdb to the early 2020s). To prepare the library, the immunoSEQ multiplex PCR assay was applied. The source is immuneACCESS, and TCRdb retained only in-frame sequences with V and J called. Part of the clones is not carried over; for the studies checked, unresolved V genes explain less than half of this, and the remainder is unexplained. The sample includes around 700,000 clones, with roughly 70% observed a single time. Of the sample, around 1.8% falls within the top ten clones. Sequenced sample: memory CD4+ T cells sorted from blood. Read against the paper, the sample's cell subset or site label means: CD45RA-negative fraction. The receptors stem from a woman between 25 and 40 years old in good health.

This sequence joins TRBV6-5 and TRBJ2-3; TRBD2 matches at 8 bases. Germline CDR1 is MNHEY and CDR2 is SVGAGI. V trimming: 6 bases; J trimming: 8 bases; junction bases outside the gene matches: 10. The CDR3 is 14 amino acids. The CDR3 loop reads CASRSAGAGGTQYF. CDR3 nucleotide sequence: TGTGCCAGCAGATCAGCGGGAGCTGGGGGTACGCAGTATTTT.

The chain uses TRBV7-2 and TRBJ2-7; D unresolved. The CDR3 covers 14 residues. V was pared by 1 base and J by 5 bases, with 12 bases between. Germline assignment: CDR1 SGHTA and CDR2 FQGNSA. The CDR3 region has the DNA TGTGCCAGCAGCTTAGTTTCCGCGAGACACGAGCAGTACTTC. Protein product: CASSLVSARHEQYF.

The chain employs TRBV28 and TRBJ2-7; 8 nucleotides match TRBD1. V shed 6 bases and J 5 bases; nucleotides not matched to a gene: 9. Germline values: CDR1 MDHEN, CDR2 SYDVKM. The CDR3 totals 14 residues. CDR3 sequence: CASSRPGQVHEQYF. The CDR3 nucleotides are TGTGCCAGCAGCCGCCCGGGACAGGTCCACGAGCAGTACTTC. Full variable domain (remainder filled in from reference TRBV28 and TRBJ2-7): DVKVTQSSRYLVKRTGEKVFLECVQDMDHENMFWYRQDPGLGLRLIYFSYDVKMKEKGDIPEGYSVSREKKERFSLILESASTNQTSMYLCASSRPGQVHEQYFGPGTRLTVT.

This clone was counted ten times or more. The chain is built from TRBV5-5 and TRBJ2-4; no clear D. The germline V gene encodes CDR1 SGHKS and CDR2 YYEKEE (reference sequence). Trimming pared 2 bases from V and 9 bases from J, leaving 12 bases between. The CDR3 covers 13 residues. In nucleotides, the CDR3 is TGTGCCAGCAGCTTAGAAGAGCCAACCATTCAGTACTTC. As protein: CASSLEEPTIQYF.

This chain joins TRBV7-9 and TRBJ1-4; D might be TRBD1 (6 bases). This CDR3 has 16 amino acids. In germline, CDR1 is SEHNR, CDR2 FQNEAQ (reference sequence). V lost 0 bases and J lost 4, with 12 bases in between. The CDR3 is CASSLASDSINEKLFF. The CDR3 coding sequence is TGTGCCAGCAGCTTAGCGTCGGACAGTATTAATGAAAAACTGTTTTTT.

A note on this clone: Other DNA sequences within the sample encode an identical CDR3. The chain recombines TRBV5-6 with TRBJ2-7; a weak D match, TRBD1 (5 bases). The CDR3 loop spans 13 amino acids. Per the germline V gene, CDR1 is SGHDT and CDR2 is YYEEEE. V lost 3 bases and J 1 base, leaving 8 bases between the germline ends. Here the CDR3 DNA reads TGTGCCAGCAGCTCCAGGGTTTCCTACGAGCAGTACTTC. The encoded protein is CASSSRVSYEQYF. Filled out from reference TRBV5-6 and TRBJ2-7, the complete variable domain reads DAGVTQSPTHLIKTRGQQVTLRCSPKSGHDTVSWYQQALGQGPQFIFQYYEEEERQRGNFPDRFSGHQFPNYSSELNVNALLLGDSALYLCASSSRVSYEQYFGPGTRLTVT.

The chain employs TRBV28 and TRBJ1-4; D is possibly TRBD1 (5 bases). Between the trimmed V and J ends, which lost 7 bases and 7 bases, there was a span of 16 bases. The CDR3 extends over 14 amino acids. Germline CDR1 MDHEN, CDR2 SYDVKM. The CDR3: CASTTGGIGEKLFF. In DNA form, the CDR3 reads TGTGCCAGCACAACAGGAGGAATAGGTGAAAAACTGTTTTTT.

This rearrangement joins TRBV27 to TRBJ1-1, with D hard to call. The CDR3 covers 13 residues. V lost 1 base and J lost 6, with 9 bases in between. In germline, CDR1 is MNHEY, CDR2 SMNVEV (reference sequence). The CDR3, as DNA: TGTGCCAGCAGTTTATACCCGAGCTCTGAAGCTTTCTTT. Translation gives CASSLYPSSEAFF.